The entry that follows covers one T cell receptor (beta chain) sequence. This specimen comes from a study of blood T cell repertoires in COVID-19. In the study overall: Some COVID-19 samples were acute and others convalescent; all came from the United States, Italy and Spain. T cells, B-cell-depleted T cells, or PBMCs supplied cDNA or gDNA.

The V gene's germline CDR1 is LNHDA and CDR2 SQIVND (reference sequence). V was pared by 4 bases and J by 4 bases, with 16 bases between. The CDR3 covers 15 residues. Authors' processing steps: Estimates of nucleated cell counts were drawn from the amplification of reference gene primers. Clones were read by immunoSEQ multiplex PCR, and TCRdb kept only the in-frame ones, dropping some. The DNA gave D and trimming, while V, J and clone size come from that table. This table holds more than 140,000 clones, 85% to 90% found once. This sequence was found in a woman aged 55-69 years with acute or convalescent COVID-19. The sample taken for sequencing was peripheral blood. The J gene is TRBJ2-5, the V gene TRBV19; no clear D. The CDR3 is CASSTLKSAGETQYF. The CDR3 DNA sequence: TGTGCCAGTAGTACCCTAAAGTCCGCAGGAGAGACCCAGTACTTC.